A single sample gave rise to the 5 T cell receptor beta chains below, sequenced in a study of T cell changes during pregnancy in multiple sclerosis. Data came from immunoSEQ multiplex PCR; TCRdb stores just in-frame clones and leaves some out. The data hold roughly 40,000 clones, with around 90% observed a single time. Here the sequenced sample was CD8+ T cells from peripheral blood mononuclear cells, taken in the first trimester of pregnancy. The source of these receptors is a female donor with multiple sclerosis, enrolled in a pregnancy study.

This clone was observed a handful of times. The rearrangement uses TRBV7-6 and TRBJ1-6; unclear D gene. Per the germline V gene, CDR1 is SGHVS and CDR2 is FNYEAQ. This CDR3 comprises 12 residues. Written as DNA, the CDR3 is TGTGCAACCTCTGCGGGAGCCTCACCCCTCCACTTT. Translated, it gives CATSAGASPLHF.

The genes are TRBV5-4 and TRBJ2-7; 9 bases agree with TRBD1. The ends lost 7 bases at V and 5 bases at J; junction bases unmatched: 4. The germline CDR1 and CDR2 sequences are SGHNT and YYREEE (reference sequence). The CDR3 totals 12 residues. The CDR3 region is CASRDRDNEQYF. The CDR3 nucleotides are TGTGCCAGCCGGGACAGGGACAACGAGCAGTACTTC.

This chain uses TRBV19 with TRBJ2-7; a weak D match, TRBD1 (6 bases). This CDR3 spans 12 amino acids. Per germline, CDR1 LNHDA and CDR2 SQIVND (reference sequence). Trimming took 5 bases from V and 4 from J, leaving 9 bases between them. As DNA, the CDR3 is TGTGCCAGTAGTGCACAGGGATACGAGCAGTACTTC. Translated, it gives CASSAQGYEQYF. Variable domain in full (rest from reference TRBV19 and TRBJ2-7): DGGITQSPKYLFRKEGQNVTLSCEQNLNHDAMYWYRQDPGQGLRLIYYSQIVNDFQKGDIAEGYSVSREKKESFPLTVTSAQKNPTAFYLCASSAQGYEQYFGPGTRLTVT.

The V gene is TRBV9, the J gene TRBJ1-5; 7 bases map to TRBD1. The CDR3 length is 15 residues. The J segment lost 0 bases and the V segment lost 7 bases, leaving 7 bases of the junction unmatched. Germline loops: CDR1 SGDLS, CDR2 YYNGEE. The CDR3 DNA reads TGTGCCAGCGCCGAAGGGGGCGGTAGCAATCAGCCCCAGCATTTT. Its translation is CASAEGGGSNQPQHF.

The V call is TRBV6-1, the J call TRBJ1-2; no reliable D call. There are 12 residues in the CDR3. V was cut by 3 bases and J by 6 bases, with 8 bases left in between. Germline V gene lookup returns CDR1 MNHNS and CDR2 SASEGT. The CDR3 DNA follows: TGTGCCAGCAGTGACCTCGGGGATGGCTACACCTTC. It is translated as CASSDLGDGYTF.